This T cell receptor beta chain was sequenced for a study of blood T cells in healthy people across ages. Study outcomes and limitations: With donor CMV status unknown, expanded clonotype changes were possibly confounded. While age rose, TCR beta diversity per million T cells dropped in a roughly linear way.

Extraction of total RNA produced a minimum of 6 micrograms from each sample. This clonotype has more than one count but fewer than ten. No antigen is known for it. A sample-barcoded 5' primer and a J-beta primer mix were used in a second PCR of roughly 6 to 12 cycles. TCRdb reprocessed the 5' RACE reads with MiXCR, giving one entry per CDR3 protein. The sample records fewer than 900,000 distinct CDR3 sequences, roughly 45% being singletons. Germline lookup yields CDR1 KGHDR and CDR2 SFDVKD. CDR3 size: 15 residues. Trimming took 2 bases from V and 9 from J; bases not matched to a gene: 7. The rearrangement uses TRBV24-1 and TRBJ2-1; TRBD1 matches 9 bases. This receptor was identified in a woman in her fifties or sixties in good health. Sequencing was done on a sample of blood. The CDR3 reads CATSDYGQGKAEQFF. CDR3 nucleotides: TGTGCCACCAGTGATTACGGACAGGGGAAGGCTGAGCAGTTCTTC.